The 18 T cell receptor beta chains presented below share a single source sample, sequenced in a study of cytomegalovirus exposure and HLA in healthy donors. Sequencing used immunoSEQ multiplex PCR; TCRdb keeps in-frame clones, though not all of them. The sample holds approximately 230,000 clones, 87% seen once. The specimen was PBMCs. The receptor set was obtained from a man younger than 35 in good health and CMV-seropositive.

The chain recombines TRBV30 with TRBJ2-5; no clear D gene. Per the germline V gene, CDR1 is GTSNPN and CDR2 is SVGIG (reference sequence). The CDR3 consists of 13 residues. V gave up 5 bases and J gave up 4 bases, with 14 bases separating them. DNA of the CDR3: TGTGCCTGGGGGTGGCAAACCCGAGAGACCCAGTACTTC. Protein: CAWGWQTRETQYF. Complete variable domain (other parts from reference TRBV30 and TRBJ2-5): SQTIHQWPATLVQPVGSPLSLECTVEGTSNPNLYWYRQAAGRGLQLLFYSVGIGQISSEVPQNLSASRPQDRQFILSSKKLLLSDSGFYLCAWGWQTRETQYFGPGTRLLVL.

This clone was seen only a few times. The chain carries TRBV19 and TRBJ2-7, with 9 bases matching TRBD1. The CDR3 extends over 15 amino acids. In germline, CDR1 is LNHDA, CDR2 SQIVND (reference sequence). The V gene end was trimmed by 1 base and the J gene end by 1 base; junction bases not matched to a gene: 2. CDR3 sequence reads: CASSIGDRVSYEQYF. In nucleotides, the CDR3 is TGTGCCAGTAGTATAGGGGACAGGGTATCCTACGAGCAGTACTTC.

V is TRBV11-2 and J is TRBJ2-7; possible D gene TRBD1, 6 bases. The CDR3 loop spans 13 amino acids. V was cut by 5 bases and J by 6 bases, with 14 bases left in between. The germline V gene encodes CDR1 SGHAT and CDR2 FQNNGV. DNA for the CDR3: TGTGCCAGCAGCGTCCGACAGGTCCGCGAGCAGTACTTC. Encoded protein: CASSVRQVREQYF.

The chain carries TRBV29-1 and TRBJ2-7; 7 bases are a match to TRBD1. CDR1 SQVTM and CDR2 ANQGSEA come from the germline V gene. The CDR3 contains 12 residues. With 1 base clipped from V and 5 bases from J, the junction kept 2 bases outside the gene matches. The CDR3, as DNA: TGCAGCGTTGAAGGACAGGGCCACGAGCAGTACTTC. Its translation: CSVEGQGHEQYF.

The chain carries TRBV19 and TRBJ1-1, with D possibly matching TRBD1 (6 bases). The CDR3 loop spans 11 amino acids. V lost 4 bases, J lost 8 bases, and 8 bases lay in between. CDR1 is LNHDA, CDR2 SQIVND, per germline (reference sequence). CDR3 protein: CASSSRGEAFF. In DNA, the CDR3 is TGTGCCAGTAGTAGTAGGGGGGAAGCTTTCTTT.

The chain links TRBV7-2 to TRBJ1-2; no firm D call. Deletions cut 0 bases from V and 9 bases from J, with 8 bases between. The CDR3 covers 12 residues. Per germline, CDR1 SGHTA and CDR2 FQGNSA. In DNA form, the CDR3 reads TGTGCCAGCAGCTTAGCTAGCGCGAGCTACACCTTC. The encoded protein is CASSLASASYTF.

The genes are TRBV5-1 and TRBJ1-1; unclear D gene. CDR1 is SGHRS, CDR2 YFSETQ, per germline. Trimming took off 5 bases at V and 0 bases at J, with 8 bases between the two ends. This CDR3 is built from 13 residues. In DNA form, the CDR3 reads TGCGCCAGCAGAGGCGGGGTGAACACTGAAGCTTTCTTT. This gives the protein CASRGGVNTEAFF.

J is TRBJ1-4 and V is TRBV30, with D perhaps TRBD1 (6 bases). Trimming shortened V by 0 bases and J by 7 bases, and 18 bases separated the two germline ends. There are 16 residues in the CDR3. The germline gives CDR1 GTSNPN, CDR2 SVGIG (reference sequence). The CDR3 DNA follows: TGTGCCTGGAGTGTACATCAGGGGAGCGGTGGTGAAAAACTGTTTTTT. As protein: CAWSVHQGSGGEKLFF.

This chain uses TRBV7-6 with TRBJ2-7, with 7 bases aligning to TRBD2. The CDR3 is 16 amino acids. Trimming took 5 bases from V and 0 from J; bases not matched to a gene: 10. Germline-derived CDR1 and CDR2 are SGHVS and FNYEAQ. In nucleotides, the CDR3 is TGTGCCAGCAGCCGGAGCGGGGCAGGGAGCTCCTACGAGCAGTACTTC. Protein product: CASSRSGAGSSYEQYF.

The CDR3 is CASSDGGSYEQYF. DNA of the CDR3: TGTGCCAGCAGTGACGGAGGGTCCTACGAGCAGTACTTC. The chain recombines TRBV6-4 with TRBJ2-7, with D tentatively TRBD2 (6 bases). The CDR3 consists of 13 residues. The V end was cut by 2 bases, the J end by 1 base, with 6 bases between. Germline lookup yields CDR1 MRHNA and CDR2 SNTAGT.

The CDR3: CASSGSRAGYNEQFF. The CDR3 DNA reads as TGCGCCAGCAGCGGATCTCGAGCGGGTTACAATGAGCAGTTCTTC. V is TRBV5-1 and J is TRBJ2-1; D is possibly TRBD2 (6 bases). Germline values: CDR1 SGHRS, CDR2 YFSETQ. CDR3 length: 15 residues. V was clipped by 4 bases and J by 4 bases, with 15 bases between them.

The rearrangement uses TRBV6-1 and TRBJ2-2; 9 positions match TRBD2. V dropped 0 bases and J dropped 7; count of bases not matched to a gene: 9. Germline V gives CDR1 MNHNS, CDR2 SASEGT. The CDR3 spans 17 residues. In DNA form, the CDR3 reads TGTGCCAGCAGTGAAGCGGGACTAGCCGGAGGGCTCGGGGAGCTGTTTTTT. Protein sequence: CASSEAGLAGGLGELFF.

CDR3 in amino acids: CASSESGMTVDYGYTF. In nucleotides, the CDR3 is TGTGCCAGCAGTGAATCGGGGATGACGGTGGACTATGGCTACACCTTC. The chain recombines TRBV25-1 with TRBJ1-2; D gene ambiguous. This CDR3 is built from 16 residues. Germline CDR1 MGHDK, CDR2 SYGVNS. V was shortened by 1 base and J by 3 bases, with 15 bases between the two germline ends.

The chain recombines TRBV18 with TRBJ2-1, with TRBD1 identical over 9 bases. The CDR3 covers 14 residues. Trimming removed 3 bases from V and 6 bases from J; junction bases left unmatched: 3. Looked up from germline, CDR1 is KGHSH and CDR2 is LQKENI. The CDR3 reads CASSPRDRANEQFF. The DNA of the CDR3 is TGTGCCAGCTCACCTCGGGACAGGGCCAATGAGCAGTTCTTC. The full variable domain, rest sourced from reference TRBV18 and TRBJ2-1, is NAGVMQNPRHLVRRRGQEARLRCSPMKGHSHVYWYRQLPEEGLKFMVYLQKENIIDESGMPKERFSAEFPKEGPSILRIQQVVRGDSAAYFCASSPRDRANEQFFGPGTRLTVL.

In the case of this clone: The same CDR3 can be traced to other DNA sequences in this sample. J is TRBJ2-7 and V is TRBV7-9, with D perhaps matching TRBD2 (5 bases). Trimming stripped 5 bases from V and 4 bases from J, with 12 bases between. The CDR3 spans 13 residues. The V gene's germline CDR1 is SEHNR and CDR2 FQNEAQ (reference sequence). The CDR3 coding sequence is TGTGCCAGCAGCCCCCGGGGTCCTTACGAGCAGTACTTC. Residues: CASSPRGPYEQYF.

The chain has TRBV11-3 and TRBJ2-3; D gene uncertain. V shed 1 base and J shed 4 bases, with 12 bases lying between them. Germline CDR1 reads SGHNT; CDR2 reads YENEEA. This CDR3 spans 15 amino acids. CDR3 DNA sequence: TGTGCCAGCAGCTTAGGGGCTAGTCATGCAGATACGCAGTATTTT. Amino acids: CASSLGASHADTQYF.

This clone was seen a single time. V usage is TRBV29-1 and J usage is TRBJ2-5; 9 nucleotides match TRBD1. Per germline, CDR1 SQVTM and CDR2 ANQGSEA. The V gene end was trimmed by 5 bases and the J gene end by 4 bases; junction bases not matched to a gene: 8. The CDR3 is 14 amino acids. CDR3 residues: CSVSLGQGPETQYF. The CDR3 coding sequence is TGCAGCGTTAGCTTGGGACAGGGCCCAGAGACCCAGTACTTC. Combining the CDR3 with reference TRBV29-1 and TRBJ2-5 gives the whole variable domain SAVISQKPSRDICQRGTSLTIQCQVDSQVTMMFWYRQQPGQSLTLIATANQGSEATYESGFVIDKFPISRPNLTFSTLTVSNMSPEDSSIYLCSVSLGQGPETQYFGPGTRLLVL.

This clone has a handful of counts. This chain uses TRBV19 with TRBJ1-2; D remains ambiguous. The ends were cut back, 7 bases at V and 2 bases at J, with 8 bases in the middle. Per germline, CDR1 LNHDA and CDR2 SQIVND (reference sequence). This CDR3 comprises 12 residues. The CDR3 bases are TGTGCCAGTATTAGCCGGAACTATGGCTACACCTTC. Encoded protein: CASISRNYGYTF. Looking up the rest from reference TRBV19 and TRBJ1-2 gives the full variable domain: DGGITQSPKYLFRKEGQNVTLSCEQNLNHDAMYWYRQDPGQGLRLIYYSQIVNDFQKGDIAEGYSVSREKKESFPLTVTSAQKNPTAFYLCASISRNYGYTFGSGTRLTVV.